Listed below are T cell receptor beta chains from one sample, sequenced in a study of blood T cell repertoires in COVID-19. Profiled with immunoSEQ multiplex PCR; TCRdb holds only in-frame clones, not every one. The data show 45,000 to 60,000 clones, with 86% seen just once and 16% held by the top ten. The sequenced sample consisted of peripheral blood. These receptors were obtained from a man in his sixties with active or convalescent COVID-19. Both conserved end residues are part of each CDR3. The D gene is left open where the match is weak. Size is stated for part of the rows, as once, few or many counts, or as a class when the clone is expanded.

TRBV6-5	-	TRBJ2-5	-	14	TGTGCCAGCAGTTACCCCGGGAGACCAGAGACCCAGTACTTC	CASSYPGRPETQYF
TRBV30	-	TRBJ1-5	-	13	TGTGCCTGGAGTAACAGGGTTGATCAGCCCCAGCATTTT	CAWSNRVDQPQHF
TRBV30	few	TRBJ2-2	-	13	TGTGCCTGGCTCCGGTGGGGAGCCGGGGAGCTGTTTTTT	CAWLRWGAGELFF
TRBV7-8	-	TRBJ1-1	-	14	TGTGCCAGCAGCTCGGGGTGGGTAAACACTGAAGCTTTCTTT	CASSSGWVNTEAFF
TRBV19	-	TRBJ2-1	-	14	TGTGCCAGTAGGCCTTTGGACAGCTACAATGAGCAGTTCTTC	CASRPLDSYNEQFF
TRBV27	-	TRBJ1-2	TRBD1	13	TGTGCCAGCAGTCAAGGGGGCGCTTATGGCTACACCTTC	CASSQGGAYGYTF
TRBV9	-	TRBJ1-4	TRBD1	17	TGTGCCAGCAGCCCGCGGACAGGGGGAGATTTTAATGAAAAACTGTTTTTT	CASSPRTGGDFNEKLFF
TRBV6-5	-	TRBJ1-2	-	15	TGTGCCAGCAGTCCGTCATGGGACACCTCCTATGGCTACACCTTC	CASSPSWDTSYGYTF
TRBV11-3	-	TRBJ1-1	-	14	TGTGCCAGCAGCCCACTAGGACGGAACACTGAAGCTTTCTTT	CASSPLGRNTEAFF
TRBV3-1/TRBV3-2	-	TRBJ1-1	-	13	TGTGCCAGCAGCCAAGGACAGAGCACTGAAGCTTTCTTT	CASSQGQSTEAFF
TRBV5-6	few	TRBJ2-2	-	13	TGTGCCAGCAGCTTGTTCCGGGCCGGGGAGCTGTTTTTT	CASSLFRAGELFF
TRBV5-1	-	TRBJ1-5	-	13	TGCGCCAGCGGCCTAGAGCCCAATCAGCCCCAGCATTTT	CASGLEPNQPQHF
TRBV4-2	-	TRBJ2-3	-	14	TGTGCCAGCAGCCCCCGACAAAGCACAGATACGCAGTATTTT	CASSPRQSTDTQYF
TRBV7-9	-	TRBJ1-3	-	14	TGTGCCAGCAGCTTCGGAGTCTCTGGAAACACCATATATTTT	CASSFGVSGNTIYF
TRBV6-6	once	TRBJ2-7	-	15	TGTGCCAGCACCATTGGGGCAGGGAGGTCCTACGAGCAGTACTTC	CASTIGAGRSYEQYF
TRBV2	-	TRBJ2-5	TRBD1	14	TGTGCCAGCAGTGAAAGGACAGGGAAAGAGACCCAGTACTTC	CASSERTGKETQYF
TRBV28	-	TRBJ1-1	TRBD1	14	TGTGCCAGCAGTACACAGGGGGCGAACACTGAAGCTTTCTTT	CASSTQGANTEAFF
TRBV6-6	-	TRBJ1-5	-	16	TGTGCCAGCAACCCAGGGGTGGTGGGGGGCAATCAGCCCCAGCATTTT	CASNPGVVGGNQPQHF
TRBV10-3	-	TRBJ2-5	-	15	TGTGCCATCAGTGAGGTCCAGGGGCTAGCAGAGACCCAGTACTTC	CAISEVQGLAETQYF
TRBV5-1	-	TRBJ2-5	-	14	TGCGCCAGCAGCTTGGACGGTTTATACGAGACCCAGTACTTC	CASSLDGLYETQYF
TRBV2	-	TRBJ2-4	TRBD1	18	TGTGCCAGCAGGACAGGGGGGTCGAATTCACTAGCCAAAAACATTCAGTACTTC	CASRTGGSNSLAKNIQYF
TRBV19	-	TRBJ1-1	-	14	TGTGCCAGTAGTATCGGCGGGGTCTCGACTGAAGCTTTCTTT	CASSIGGVSTEAFF
TRBV6-5	-	TRBJ1-5	-	13	TGTGCCAGCAGTCCGGCCGGAGCTCAGCCCCAGCATTTT	CASSPAGAQPQHF
TRBV4-1	-	TRBJ2-5	TRBD2	19	TGCGCCAGCAGCCAAGGGTTAACTAGCGGGGGGGCCCTTCAAGAGACCCAGTACTTC	CASSQGLTSGGALQETQYF
TRBV20-1	-	TRBJ1-1	-	11	TGCAGTGCTATCGAGAATCCTGAAGCTTTCTTT	CSAIENPEAFF
TRBV4-2	-	TRBJ1-3	TRBD1	17	TGTGCCAGCAGCCAAGGGTATCAGGGGGGCTCTGGAAACACCATATATTTT	CASSQGYQGGSGNTIYF
TRBV2	-	TRBJ1-5	-	15	TGTGCCAGCAGTCCTCTTGGGGGGAGCAATCAGCCCCAGCATTTT	CASSPLGGSNQPQHF
TRBV18	-	TRBJ2-7	TRBD2	16	TGTGCCAGCTCACCAAGTAATGCGCTAGCGGGGTACGAGCAGTACTTC	CASSPSNALAGYEQYF
TRBV18	-	TRBJ1-1	-	14	TGTGCCAGCTCCCTTAATCGTCGGGACACTGAAGCTTTCTTT	CASSLNRRDTEAFF
TRBV30	-	TRBJ1-1	-	11	TGTGCCTGGGACAAGAACACTGAAGCTTTCTTT	CAWDKNTEAFF
TRBV7-9	-	TRBJ1-4	TRBD1	15	TGTGCCAGCAGTAATTCCACAGGGGGCTGGGTCTTACGATTTTTT	CASSNSTGGWVLRFF
TRBV19	few	TRBJ1-2	-	12	TGTGCCAGTAGTATACCAGGCTATGGCTACACCTTC	CASSIPGYGYTF
TRBV25-1	-	TRBJ1-3	-	16	TGTGCCAGCAGGTCAAAGGGGATGCATGCTGGAAACACCATATATTTT	CASRSKGMHAGNTIYF
TRBV15	-	TRBJ1-3	-	14	TGTGCCACCAGCAGACAGGGGCCAGGAAACACCATATATTTT	CATSRQGPGNTIYF
TRBV21-1	few	TRBJ1-1	-	14	TGTGCCAGCTCCAGTGGGGTGCGCGGGACTGAAGCTTTCTTT	CASSSGVRGTEAFF
TRBV18	-	TRBJ2-7	-	13	TGTGCCAGCTCACCATTTCGGGAGTACGAGCAGTACTTC	CASSPFREYEQYF
TRBV7-2	once	TRBJ2-7	TRBD2	14	TGTGCCAGCAGCTCAGGGACTAGCTTTAACGAGCAGTACTTC	CASSSGTSFNEQYF
TRBV6-7	once	TRBJ1-2	-	13	TGTGCCAGCAGTTTTGGCCCAGCGCATGGCTACACCTTC	CASSFGPAHGYTF
TRBV6-1	-	TRBJ1-3	-	16	TGTGCCAGCAGTGATCTTGCAGGCCTCTCTGGAAACACCATATATTTT	CASSDLAGLSGNTIYF
TRBV11-2	-	TRBJ1-2	-	14	TGTGCCAGCAGCTTAGGGGACACTAACTATGGCTACACCTTC	CASSLGDTNYGYTF
TRBV19	few	TRBJ1-6	-	16	TGTGCCAGTAGTATGGGGTGGACACCAGATAATTCACCCCTCCACTTT	CASSMGWTPDNSPLHF
TRBV28	-	TRBJ2-7	-	14	TGTGCCAGCATCTCCTCGCGGGGACCCTACGAGCAGTACTTC	CASISSRGPYEQYF
TRBV28	-	TRBJ2-3	TRBD2	17	TGTGCCAGCAGTCCCCTAGCGGGGGGGCTAATGACAGATACGCAGTATTTT	CASSPLAGGLMTDTQYF
TRBV2	-	TRBJ1-2	-	14	TGTGCCAGCATACGGGACACAACTAACTATGGCTACACCTTC	CASIRDTTNYGYTF
TRBV7-2	once	TRBJ1-5	-	15	TGTGCCAGCAGCGCACGGGAAGGCCCCAATCAGCCCCAGCATTTT	CASSAREGPNQPQHF
TRBV5-1	-	TRBJ2-5	-	14	TGCGCCAGCAGCTTGCCACAGGGTTGGGAGACCCAGTACTTC	CASSLPQGWETQYF